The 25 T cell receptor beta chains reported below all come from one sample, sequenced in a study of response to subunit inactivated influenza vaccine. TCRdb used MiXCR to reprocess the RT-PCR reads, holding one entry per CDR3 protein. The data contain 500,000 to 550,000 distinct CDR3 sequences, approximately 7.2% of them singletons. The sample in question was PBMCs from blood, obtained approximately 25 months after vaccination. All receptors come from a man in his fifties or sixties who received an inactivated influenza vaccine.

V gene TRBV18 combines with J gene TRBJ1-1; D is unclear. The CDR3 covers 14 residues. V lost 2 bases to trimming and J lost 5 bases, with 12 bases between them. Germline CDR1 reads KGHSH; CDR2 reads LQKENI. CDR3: CASSPNSLVTEAFF. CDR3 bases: TGTGCCAGCTCACCAAACAGTTTAGTAACTGAAGCTTTCTTT.

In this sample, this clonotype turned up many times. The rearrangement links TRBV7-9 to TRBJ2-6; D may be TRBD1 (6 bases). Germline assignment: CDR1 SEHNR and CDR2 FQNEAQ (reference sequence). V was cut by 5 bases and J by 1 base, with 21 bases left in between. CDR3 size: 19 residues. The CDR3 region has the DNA TGTGCCAGCAGCGAAATAACAGGGCCCGTTCGGTCTGGGGCCAACGTCCTGACTTTC. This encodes CASSEITGPVRSGANVLTF.

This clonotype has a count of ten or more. In DNA, the CDR3 is TGTGCCATCAGTGATCTGACTAGCTCCACAGATACGCAGTATTTT. This codes for CAISDLTSSTDTQYF. The V call is TRBV10-3, the J call TRBJ2-3, with 7 bases identical to TRBD2. The trim removed 3 bases at V and 2 bases at J, leaving 5 bases unmatched. CDR1 is ENHRY and CDR2 is SYGVKD in the germline V gene. The CDR3 spans 15 residues.

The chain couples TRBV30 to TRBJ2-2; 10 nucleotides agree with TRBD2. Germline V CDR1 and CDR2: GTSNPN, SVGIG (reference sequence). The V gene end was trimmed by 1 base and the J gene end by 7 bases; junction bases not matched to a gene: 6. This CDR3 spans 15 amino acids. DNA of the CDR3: TGTGCCTGGAGTGGGGGACTAGCGAATTTCGGGGAGCTGTTTTTT. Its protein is CAWSGGLANFGELFF.

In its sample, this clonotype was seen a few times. CDR3 nucleotide sequence: TGTGCCAGTAGTATGTTCCCCGGGGAGCTGTTTTTT. This translates into CASSMFPGELFF. This chain links TRBV19 with TRBJ2-2; no clear D. The germline gives CDR1 LNHDA, CDR2 SQIVND (reference sequence). The CDR3 length is 12 residues. Trimming pared 3 bases from V and 6 bases from J, leaving 5 bases between.

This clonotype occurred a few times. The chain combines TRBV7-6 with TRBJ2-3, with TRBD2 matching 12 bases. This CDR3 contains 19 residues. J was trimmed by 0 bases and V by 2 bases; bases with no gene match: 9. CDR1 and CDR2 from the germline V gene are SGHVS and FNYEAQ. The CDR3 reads CASSLLVLAGGQSTDTQYF. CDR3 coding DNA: TGTGCCAGCAGCTTATTGGTACTAGCGGGGGGTCAGAGCACAGATACGCAGTATTTT.

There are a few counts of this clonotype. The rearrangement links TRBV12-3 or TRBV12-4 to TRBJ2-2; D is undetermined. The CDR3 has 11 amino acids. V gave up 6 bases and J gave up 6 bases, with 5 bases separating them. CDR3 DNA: TGTGCCAGCAGCCGACCCGGGGAGCTGTTTTTT. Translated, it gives CASSRPGELFF.

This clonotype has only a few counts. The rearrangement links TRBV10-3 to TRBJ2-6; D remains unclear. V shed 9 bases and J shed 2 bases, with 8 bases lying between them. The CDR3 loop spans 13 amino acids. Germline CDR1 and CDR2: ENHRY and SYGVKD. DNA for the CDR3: TGTGCCATGGGGTCAGCTGGGGCCAACGTCCTGACTTTC. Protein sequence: CAMGSAGANVLTF.

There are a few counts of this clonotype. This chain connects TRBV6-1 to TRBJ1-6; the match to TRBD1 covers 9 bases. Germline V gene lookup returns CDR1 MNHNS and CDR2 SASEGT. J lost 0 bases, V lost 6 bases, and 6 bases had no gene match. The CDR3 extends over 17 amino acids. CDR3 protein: CASRPGQGSSYNSPLHF. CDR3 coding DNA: TGTGCCAGCAGACCGGGACAGGGCAGCTCCTATAATTCACCCCTCCACTTT.

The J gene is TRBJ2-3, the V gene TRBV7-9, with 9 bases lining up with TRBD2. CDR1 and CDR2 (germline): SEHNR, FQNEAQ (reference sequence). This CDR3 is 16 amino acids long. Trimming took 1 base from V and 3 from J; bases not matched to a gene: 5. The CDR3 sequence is CASSLVASGVTDTQYF. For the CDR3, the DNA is TGTGCCAGCAGCTTAGTGGCTAGCGGGGTTACAGATACGCAGTATTTT.

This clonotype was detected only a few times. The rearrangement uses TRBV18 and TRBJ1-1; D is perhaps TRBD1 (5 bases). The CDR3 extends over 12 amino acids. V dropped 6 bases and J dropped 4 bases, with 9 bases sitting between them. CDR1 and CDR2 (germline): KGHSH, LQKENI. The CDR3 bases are TGTGCCAGCTCGACCGACAGCACTGAAGCTTTCTTT. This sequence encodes CASSTDSTEAFF. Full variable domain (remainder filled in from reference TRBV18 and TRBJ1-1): NAGVMQNPRHLVRRRGQEARLRCSPMKGHSHVYWYRQLPEEGLKFMVYLQKENIIDESGMPKERFSAEFPKEGPSILRIQQVVRGDSAAYFCASSTDSTEAFFGQGTRLTVV.

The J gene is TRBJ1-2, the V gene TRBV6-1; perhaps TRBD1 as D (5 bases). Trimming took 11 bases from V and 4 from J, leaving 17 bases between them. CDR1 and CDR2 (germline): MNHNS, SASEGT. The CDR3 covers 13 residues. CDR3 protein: CASVGGASYGYTF. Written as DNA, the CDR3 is TGTGCCTCAGTGGGGGGTGCAAGCTATGGCTACACCTTC.

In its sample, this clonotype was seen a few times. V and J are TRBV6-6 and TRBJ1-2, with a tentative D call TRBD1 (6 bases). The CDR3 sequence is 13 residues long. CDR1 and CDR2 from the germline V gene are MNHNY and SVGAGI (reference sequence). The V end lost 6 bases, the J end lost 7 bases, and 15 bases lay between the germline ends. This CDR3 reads CASSTPGGPGYTF. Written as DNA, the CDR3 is TGTGCCAGCAGCACCCCGGGGGGCCCTGGCTACACCTTC.

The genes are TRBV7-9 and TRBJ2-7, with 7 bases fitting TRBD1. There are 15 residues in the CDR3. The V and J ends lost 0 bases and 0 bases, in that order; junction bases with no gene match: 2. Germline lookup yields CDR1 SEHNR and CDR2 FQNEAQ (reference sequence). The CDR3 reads CASSLAGTASYEQYF. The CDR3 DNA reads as TGTGCCAGCAGCTTAGCCGGGACAGCCTCCTACGAGCAGTACTTC.

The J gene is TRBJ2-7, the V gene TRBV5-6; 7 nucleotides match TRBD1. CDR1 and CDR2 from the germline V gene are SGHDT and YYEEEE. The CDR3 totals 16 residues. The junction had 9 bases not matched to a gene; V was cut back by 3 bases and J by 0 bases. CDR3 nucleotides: TGTGCCAGCAGCTCCTGGTGGGGGACAGCCTCCTACGAGCAGTACTTC. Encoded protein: CASSSWWGTASYEQYF. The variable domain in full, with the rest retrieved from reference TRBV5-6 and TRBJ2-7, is DAGVTQSPTHLIKTRGQQVTLRCSPKSGHDTVSWYQQALGQGPQFIFQYYEEEERQRGNFPDRFSGHQFPNYSSELNVNALLLGDSALYLCASSSWWGTASYEQYFGPGTRLTVT.

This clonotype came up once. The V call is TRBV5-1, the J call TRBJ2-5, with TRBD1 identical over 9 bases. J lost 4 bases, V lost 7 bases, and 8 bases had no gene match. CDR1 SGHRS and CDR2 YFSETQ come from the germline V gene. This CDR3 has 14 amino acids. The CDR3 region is CASGPGQGTETQYF. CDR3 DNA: TGCGCCAGCGGACCGGGACAGGGAACAGAGACCCAGTACTTC. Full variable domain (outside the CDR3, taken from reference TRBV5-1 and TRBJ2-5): KAGVTQTPRYLIKTRGQQVTLSCSPISGHRSVSWYQQTPGQGLQFLFEYFSETQRNKGNFPGRFSGRQFSNSRSEMNVSTLELGDSALYLCASGPGQGTETQYFGPGTRLLVL.

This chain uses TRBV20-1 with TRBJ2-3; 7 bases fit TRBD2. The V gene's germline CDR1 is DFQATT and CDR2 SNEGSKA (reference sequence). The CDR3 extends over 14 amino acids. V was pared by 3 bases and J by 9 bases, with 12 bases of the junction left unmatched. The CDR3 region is CSASRREPRGTQYF. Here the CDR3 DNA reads TGCAGTGCTAGTAGGCGGGAGCCCCGAGGGACGCAGTATTTT.

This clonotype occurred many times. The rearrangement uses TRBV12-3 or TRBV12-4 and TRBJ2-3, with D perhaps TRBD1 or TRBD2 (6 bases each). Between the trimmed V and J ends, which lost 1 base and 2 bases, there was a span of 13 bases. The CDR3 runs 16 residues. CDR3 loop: CASSLVSGGPTDTQYF. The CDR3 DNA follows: TGTGCCAGCAGTTTAGTGAGTGGGGGGCCCACAGATACGCAGTATTTT.

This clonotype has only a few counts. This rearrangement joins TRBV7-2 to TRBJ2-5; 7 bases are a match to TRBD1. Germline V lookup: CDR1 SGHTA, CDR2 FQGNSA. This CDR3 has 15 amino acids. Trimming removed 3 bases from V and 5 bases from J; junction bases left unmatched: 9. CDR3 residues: CASSFRQGRGETQYF. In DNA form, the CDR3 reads TGTGCCAGCAGCTTTAGACAGGGACGAGGCGAGACCCAGTACTTC.

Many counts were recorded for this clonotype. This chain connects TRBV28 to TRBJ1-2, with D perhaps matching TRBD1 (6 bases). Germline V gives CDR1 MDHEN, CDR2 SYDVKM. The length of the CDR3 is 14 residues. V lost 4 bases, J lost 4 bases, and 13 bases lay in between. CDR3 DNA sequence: TGTGCCAGCAGTTCCGGACAGATACTCTATGGCTACACCTTC. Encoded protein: CASSSGQILYGYTF.

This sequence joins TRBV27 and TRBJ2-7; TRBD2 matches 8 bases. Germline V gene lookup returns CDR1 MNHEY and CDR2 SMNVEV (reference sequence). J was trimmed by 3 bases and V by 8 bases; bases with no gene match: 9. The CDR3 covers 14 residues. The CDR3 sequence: CASSIGLAGYEQYF. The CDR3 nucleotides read TGTGCCAGCTCGATCGGGCTAGCGGGCTACGAGCAGTACTTC.

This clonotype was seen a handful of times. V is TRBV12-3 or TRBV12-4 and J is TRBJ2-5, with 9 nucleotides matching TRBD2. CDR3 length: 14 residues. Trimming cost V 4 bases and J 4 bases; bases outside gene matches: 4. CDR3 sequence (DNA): TGTGCCAGCAGTTGGGGACTAGCCAGAGAGACCCAGTACTTC. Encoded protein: CASSWGLARETQYF.

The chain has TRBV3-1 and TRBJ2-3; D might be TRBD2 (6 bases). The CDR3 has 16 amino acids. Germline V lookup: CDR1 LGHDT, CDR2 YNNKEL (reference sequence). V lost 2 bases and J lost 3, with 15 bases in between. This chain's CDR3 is CASSQSMTAGTDTQYF. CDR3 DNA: TGTGCCAGCAGCCAAAGTATGACCGCGGGAACAGATACGCAGTATTTT.

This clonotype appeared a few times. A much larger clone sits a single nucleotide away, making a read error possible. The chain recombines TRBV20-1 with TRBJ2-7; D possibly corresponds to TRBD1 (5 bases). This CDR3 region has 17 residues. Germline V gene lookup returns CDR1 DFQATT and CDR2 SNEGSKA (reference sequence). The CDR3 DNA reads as TGCTGTGCTAGACCTCACGCCGGCCAGGGTGGTTTCCACGAGCAGTACTTC. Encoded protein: CCARPHAGQGGFHEQYF.

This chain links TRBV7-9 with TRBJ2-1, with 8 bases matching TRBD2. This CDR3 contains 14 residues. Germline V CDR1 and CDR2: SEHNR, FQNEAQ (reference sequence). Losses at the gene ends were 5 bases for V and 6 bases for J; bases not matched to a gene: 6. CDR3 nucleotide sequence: TGTGCCAGCAGCAATAGCGGGACCTTCAATGAGCAGTTCTTC. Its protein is CASSNSGTFNEQFF.